Listed below are T cell receptor beta chains from one sample, sequenced in a study of beta chain features in type 1 diabetes. Clones were read by immunoSEQ multiplex PCR, and TCRdb kept only the in-frame ones, dropping some. Of 250,000 to 350,000 clones detected, 13% to 15% appear once; the ten largest clones hold roughly 0.018%. Material: naive CD4+ T cells from blood. The receptors were sampled from a man between 25 and 39 years old with type 1 diabetes. Each CDR3 is given with its conserved first and last residue. D genes are given only for firm matches. Clone size, where shown, is once, few, many, or a class for clones that have expanded.

abundance	d_gene	v_gene	j_gene	CDR3aa	CDR3nt
few	NA	TRBV7-9	TRBJ2-2	CASSIGFAGELFF	TGTGCCAGCAGCATAGGTTTCGCCGGGGAGCTGTTTTTT
NA	NA	TRBV11-2	TRBJ2-3	CASSRERDTQYF	TGTGCCAGCAGCCGAGAGCGGGATACGCAGTATTTT
NA	TRBD2	TRBV28	TRBJ2-1	CASFTSGSFVYNEQFF	TGTGCCAGCTTTACTAGCGGGAGCTTTGTTTACAATGAGCAGTTCTTC
NA	NA	TRBV6-6	TRBJ2-4	CASSSQDSLAKNIQYF	TGTGCCAGCAGTTCCCAGGACAGTCTAGCCAAAAACATTCAGTACTTC
many	NA	TRBV29-1	TRBJ2-3	CSGTSTDTQYF	TGCAGCGGCACTAGCACAGATACGCAGTATTTT
NA	TRBD2	TRBV7-9	TRBJ2-1	CASSWTSGYNEEQFF	TGTGCCAGCAGCTGGACTAGCGGTTACAATGAGGAGCAGTTCTTC
NA	NA	TRBV30	TRBJ1-4	CAWSPGNEKLFF	TGTGCCTGGAGCCCCGGTAATGAAAAACTGTTTTTT
few	NA	TRBV5-1	TRBJ2-7	CASSLGGIPEGEQYF	TGCGCCAGCAGCCTGGGCGGGATCCCCGAGGGGGAGCAGTACTTC
few	TRBD1	TRBV5-1	TRBJ1-5	CASSPTGAPSNQPQHF	TGCGCCAGCAGCCCGACAGGGGCGCCAAGCAATCAGCCCCAGCATTTT
few	TRBD1	TRBV25-1	TRBJ2-3	CASSERGTGFGTQYF	TGTGCCAGCAGTGAGCGCGGGACAGGGTTTGGTACGCAGTATTTT
NA	NA	TRBV5-4	TRBJ1-2	CASSPQRTGLYGYTF	TGTGCCAGCAGCCCCCAACGGACCGGACTCTATGGCTACACCTTC
NA	TRBD2	TRBV28	TRBJ2-5	CASSLVSLAGGQETQYF	TGTGCCAGCAGTTTAGTTTCCTTAGCGGGAGGGCAAGAGACCCAGTACTTC
few	NA	TRBV2	TRBJ2-7	CASSGPGITYEQYF	TGTGCCAGCAGTGGACCGGGGATTACCTACGAGCAGTACTTC
few	NA	TRBV28	TRBJ2-6	CASIHSYSGANVLTF	TGTGCCAGCATTCACAGCTACTCTGGGGCCAACGTCCTGACTTTC
NA	TRBD1	TRBV6-5	TRBJ2-7	CASTGTAYEQYF	TGTGCCAGCACCGGGACAGCCTACGAGCAGTACTTC
NA	NA	TRBV6-6	TRBJ2-5	CASRGQGGGGQETQYF	TGTGCCAGCAGAGGACAGGGAGGGGGTGGCCAAGAGACCCAGTACTTC
few	TRBD1	TRBV7-2	TRBJ2-7	CASSLTGGRYEQYF	TGTGCCAGCAGCTTGACAGGGGGCCGGTACGAGCAGTACTTC
NA	NA	TRBV4-2	TRBJ2-5	CASSQDRQETQYF	TGTGCCAGCAGCCAAGACAGGCAAGAGACCCAGTACTTC
NA	TRBD2	TRBV18	TRBJ2-7	CASSPSGGASSYEQYF	TGTGCCAGCTCTCCCTCGGGGGGGGCGAGCTCCTACGAGCAGTACTTC
few	TRBD2	TRBV4-2	TRBJ2-7	CASSPRLAQSSSEQYF	TGTGCCAGCAGCCCTAGACTAGCCCAATCCAGCAGCGAGCAGTACTTC
few	TRBD2	TRBV2	TRBJ2-1	CASSQNLAGVLNEQFF	TGTGCCAGCAGTCAAAACCTAGCGGGAGTTTTGAATGAGCAGTTCTTC
few	NA	TRBV6-5	TRBJ2-1	CASSYVGGREQFF	TGTGCCAGCAGTTACGTCGGAGGGCGTGAGCAGTTCTTC